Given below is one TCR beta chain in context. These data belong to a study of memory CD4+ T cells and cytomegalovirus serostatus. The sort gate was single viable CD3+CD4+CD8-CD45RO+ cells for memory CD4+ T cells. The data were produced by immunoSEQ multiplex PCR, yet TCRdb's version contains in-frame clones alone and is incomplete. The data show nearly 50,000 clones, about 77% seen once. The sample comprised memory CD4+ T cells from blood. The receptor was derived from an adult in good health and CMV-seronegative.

The CDR3 nucleotides are TGTGCCAGCAGCGCGAGGGGACGAGGCTCTGGGGCCAACGTCCTGACTTTC. It specifies CASSARGRGSGANVLTF. The chain is built from TRBV9 and TRBJ2-6; D possibly matches TRBD1 or TRBD2 (5 bases each). The CDR3 is 17 residues long. Germline V gene lookup returns CDR1 SGDLS and CDR2 YYNGEE. The germline V and J ends were trimmed by 3 bases and 0 bases, with 13 bases remaining between them.